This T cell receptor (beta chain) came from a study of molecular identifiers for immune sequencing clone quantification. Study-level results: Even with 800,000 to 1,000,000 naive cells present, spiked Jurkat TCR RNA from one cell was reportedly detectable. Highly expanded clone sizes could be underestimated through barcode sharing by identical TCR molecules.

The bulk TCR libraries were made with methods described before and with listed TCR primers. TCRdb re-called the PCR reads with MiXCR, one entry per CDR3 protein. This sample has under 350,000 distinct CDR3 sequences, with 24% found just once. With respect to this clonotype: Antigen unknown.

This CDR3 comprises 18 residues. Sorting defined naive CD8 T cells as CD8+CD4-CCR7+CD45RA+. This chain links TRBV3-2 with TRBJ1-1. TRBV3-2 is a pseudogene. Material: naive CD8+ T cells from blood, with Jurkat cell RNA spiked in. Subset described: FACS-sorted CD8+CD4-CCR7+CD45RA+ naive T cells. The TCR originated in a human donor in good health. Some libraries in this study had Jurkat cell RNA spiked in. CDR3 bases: TGTGCCAGCAGACCCGTCGGGAGGGCGGGACCTCGCTACCCTGAAGCTTTCTTT. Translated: CASRPVGRAGPRYPEAFF.